This T cell receptor (beta chain) appears in the sequencing data of a study of T cell repertoires in cytomegalovirus infection. The overall study: In public TCR beta signatures, there were indications of both CMV infection and matching HLA type.

Study-wide results and caveats: What dominated the ex vivo response were HLA-C-restricted CMV-specific TCR beta clonotypes. Of the TCR beta families, the public ones yielded a cumulative frequency that identified carriers of CMV plus the relevant HLA.

TCRdb itself ran the reads through MiXCR, one entry per CDR3 protein. The data contain around 530,000 distinct CDR3 sequences, 16% of them singletons. Ten or more counts support this clonotype. What it binds is unknown. Germline values: CDR1 SGHTA, CDR2 FQGTGA. Trimming took off 6 bases at V and 7 bases at J, with 19 bases between the two ends. The CDR3 is 14 amino acids. The source is a human donor in good health (CMV status not recorded). Some clones in this sample may be carry-over from other donors' samples. V gene TRBV7-3 combines with J gene TRBJ2-7; TRBD2 is a possible D gene (6 bases). Sequencing input: CD8+ T cells from PBMCs. The CDR3 region has the DNA TGTGCCAGCAGGCAAGGAGGGACCCCGGGAGAGCAGTACTTC. Encoded protein: CASRQGGTPGEQYF.